This T cell receptor beta chain was observed in a study of T cell changes during pregnancy in multiple sclerosis. The CDR3 is 13 residues long. In germline, CDR1 is MNHEY, CDR2 SVGAGI. V lost 5 bases to trimming and J lost 6 bases, with 11 bases between them. Produced via immunoSEQ multiplex PCR; TCRdb's table is partial and in-frame only. The sample contains approximately 35,000 clones, about 88% of which appear only once. The J gene is TRBJ2-1, the V gene TRBV6-5; possibly TRBD2 for D (5 bases). The sequencing used CD4+ T cells from peripheral blood mononuclear cells, collected in the second trimester of pregnancy. The source of this sequence is a female donor in good health, enrolled as a control in a pregnancy study. The CDR3 bases are TGTGCCAGCAGTCGCCAAGGACTCAATGAGCAGTTCTTC. It yields the protein CASSRQGLNEQFF.